A selection of T cell receptor beta chains follows, all from one sample in a study of blood T cell repertoires in COVID-19. Data came from immunoSEQ multiplex PCR; TCRdb stores just in-frame clones and leaves some out. There are 100,000 to 150,000 clones in the sample; approximately 91% occur only once, and roughly 1.1% lies in the top ten. The specimen sequenced was peripheral blood. These receptor sequences come from a woman of 80 years or more with acute or convalescent COVID-19. CDR3s include the opening cysteine and the closing phenylalanine or tryptophan. Fields, in order: clone size, J gene, V gene, D gene, CDR3 protein, CDR3 DNA. D genes are given only for firm matches. Some rows have no size entry. The others give once, few or many, or a class for an expanded clone.

abundance: NA
j_gene: TRBJ2-2
v_gene: TRBV4-3
d_gene: NA
CDR3aa: CASSQAGRSTGTTGELFF
CDR3nt: TGCGCCAGCAGCCAAGCCGGAAGGAGTACAGGGACCACCGGGGAGCTGTTTTTT

abundance: NA
j_gene: TRBJ2-1
v_gene: TRBV7-3
d_gene: NA
CDR3aa: CASSSGPAGNEQFF
CDR3nt: TGTGCCAGCAGCTCCGGGCCAGCAGGGAATGAGCAGTTCTTC

abundance: NA
j_gene: TRBJ2-7
v_gene: TRBV20-1
d_gene: NA
CDR3aa: CSARGGYEQYF
CDR3nt: TGCAGTGCTAGGGGGGGCTACGAGCAGTACTTC

abundance: NA
j_gene: TRBJ2-7
v_gene: TRBV7-2
d_gene: TRBD1
CDR3aa: CASSLVGQGIYEQYF
CDR3nt: TGTGCCAGCAGCTTAGTGGGACAGGGTATCTACGAGCAGTACTTC

abundance: NA
j_gene: TRBJ2-4
v_gene: TRBV5-6
d_gene: NA
CDR3aa: CASSLIQGPSIQYF
CDR3nt: TGTGCCAGCAGCTTGATCCAGGGGCCGAGTATTCAGTACTTC

abundance: NA
j_gene: TRBJ2-2
v_gene: TRBV11-3
d_gene: TRBD2
CDR3aa: CASSPPGLAGELFF
CDR3nt: TGTGCCAGCAGCCCTCCGGGACTAGCCGGGGAGCTGTTTTTT

abundance: NA
j_gene: TRBJ1-5
v_gene: TRBV19
d_gene: NA
CDR3aa: CASSIDLGDMGNQPQHF
CDR3nt: TGTGCCAGTAGTATAGATTTAGGGGACATGGGCAATCAGCCCCAGCATTTT

abundance: NA
j_gene: TRBJ1-5
v_gene: TRBV28
d_gene: NA
CDR3aa: CASSPARGFGNQPQHF
CDR3nt: TGTGCCAGCAGCCCCGCCAGGGGTTTTGGCAATCAGCCCCAGCATTTT

abundance: NA
j_gene: TRBJ1-4
v_gene: TRBV5-8
d_gene: NA
CDR3aa: CASSLVSRAATNEKLFF
CDR3nt: TGTGCCAGCAGCTTGGTTTCCAGGGCAGCAACTAATGAAAAACTGTTTTTT

abundance: NA
j_gene: TRBJ2-3
v_gene: TRBV7-9
d_gene: NA
CDR3aa: CASSLLGGGPTDTQYF
CDR3nt: TGTGCCAGCAGCTTGCTTGGGGGGGGCCCAACAGATACGCAGTATTTT

abundance: NA
j_gene: TRBJ1-2
v_gene: TRBV10-3
d_gene: TRBD1
CDR3aa: CAISYRGPYGYTF
CDR3nt: TGTGCCATCAGTTACAGGGGCCCCTATGGCTACACCTTC

abundance: NA
j_gene: TRBJ2-2
v_gene: TRBV3-1/TRBV3-2
d_gene: TRBD2
CDR3aa: CASSHGRGGGELFF
CDR3nt: TGTGCCAGCAGCCACGGGAGGGGAGGCGGGGAGCTGTTTTTT

abundance: NA
j_gene: TRBJ2-7
v_gene: TRBV7-9
d_gene: TRBD1
CDR3aa: CASSMDRGPNYEQYF
CDR3nt: TGTGCCAGCAGCATGGACAGGGGGCCAAACTACGAGCAGTACTTC

abundance: NA
j_gene: TRBJ2-1
v_gene: TRBV19
d_gene: TRBD2
CDR3aa: CASSRAGTRPYNEQFF
CDR3nt: TGTGCCAGTAGTAGGGCCGGGACTAGACCCTACAATGAGCAGTTCTTC

abundance: NA
j_gene: TRBJ1-2
v_gene: TRBV5-5
d_gene: NA
CDR3aa: CASSPLSRANFNYGYTF
CDR3nt: TGTGCCAGCAGCCCCTTGTCCAGGGCCAACTTTAACTATGGCTACACCTTC

abundance: NA
j_gene: TRBJ2-5
v_gene: TRBV3-1/TRBV3-2
d_gene: NA
CDR3aa: CASSNRQLQETQYF
CDR3nt: TGTGCCAGCAGCAACCGACAGCTCCAAGAGACCCAGTACTTC

abundance: NA
j_gene: TRBJ2-2
v_gene: TRBV3-1/TRBV3-2
d_gene: TRBD1
CDR3aa: CASSHHRGYAGELFF
CDR3nt: TGTGCCAGCAGCCACCACAGGGGGTATGCCGGGGAGCTGTTTTTT

abundance: NA
j_gene: TRBJ2-6
v_gene: TRBV7-2
d_gene: NA
CDR3aa: CASSPIFISSGANVLTF
CDR3nt: TGTGCCAGCAGCCCTATTTTTATTAGCTCTGGGGCCAACGTCCTGACTTTC

abundance: NA
j_gene: TRBJ2-7
v_gene: TRBV21-1
d_gene: NA
CDR3aa: CASSKVDREDSYEQYF
CDR3nt: TGTGCCAGCAGCAAAGTGGACAGGGAGGACTCCTACGAGCAGTACTTC

abundance: few
j_gene: TRBJ1-5
v_gene: TRBV7-8
d_gene: TRBD1
CDR3aa: CASSSSVGTGGQPQHF
CDR3nt: TGTGCCAGCAGTTCCTCCGTGGGGACAGGGGGTCAGCCCCAGCATTTT

abundance: NA
j_gene: TRBJ1-1
v_gene: TRBV5-1
d_gene: NA
CDR3aa: CASSFLQGNTEAFF
CDR3nt: TGCGCCAGCAGCTTCCTACAGGGAAACACTGAAGCTTTCTTT

abundance: NA
j_gene: TRBJ1-6
v_gene: TRBV18
d_gene: NA
CDR3aa: CASSREMSSYNSPLHF
CDR3nt: TGTGCCAGCTCACGAGAGATGAGCTCCTATAATTCACCCCTCCACTTT

abundance: NA
j_gene: TRBJ1-2
v_gene: TRBV19
d_gene: TRBD1
CDR3aa: CASSIPGGSYGYTF
CDR3nt: TGTGCCAGTAGTATACCAGGGGGTTCCTATGGCTACACCTTC

abundance: NA
j_gene: TRBJ1-1
v_gene: TRBV18
d_gene: TRBD1
CDR3aa: CASSPRPRQGTNTEAFF
CDR3nt: TGTGCCAGCTCACCACGCCCGCGACAGGGAACGAACACTGAAGCTTTCTTT

abundance: NA
j_gene: TRBJ2-1
v_gene: TRBV19
d_gene: NA
CDR3aa: CASSPVLSATYNEQFF
CDR3nt: TGTGCCAGTAGTCCAGTTCTGAGCGCCACCTACAATGAGCAGTTCTTC

abundance: NA
j_gene: TRBJ2-1
v_gene: TRBV5-4
d_gene: TRBD2
CDR3aa: CASSLDGVAGYNEQFF
CDR3nt: TGTGCCAGCAGCTTGGATGGGGTAGCGGGATACAATGAGCAGTTCTTC

abundance: NA
j_gene: TRBJ2-7
v_gene: TRBV27
d_gene: NA
CDR3aa: CASSLQGPYEQYF
CDR3nt: TGTGCCAGCAGTTTACAGGGGCCCTACGAGCAGTACTTC

abundance: NA
j_gene: TRBJ1-4
v_gene: TRBV11-2
d_gene: NA
CDR3aa: CASSLEVISTNEKLFF
CDR3nt: TGTGCCAGCAGCTTGGAGGTGATCTCAACTAATGAAAAACTGTTTTTT

abundance: NA
j_gene: TRBJ1-2
v_gene: TRBV5-6
d_gene: NA
CDR3aa: CASSPREDGYTF
CDR3nt: TGTGCCAGCAGCCCCCGGGAGGATGGCTACACCTTC

abundance: NA
j_gene: TRBJ2-7
v_gene: TRBV5-1
d_gene: NA
CDR3aa: CASSLRAGQSSYEQYF
CDR3nt: TGCGCCAGCAGCTTGAGGGCGGGCCAGAGCTCCTACGAGCAGTACTTC

abundance: NA
j_gene: TRBJ2-5
v_gene: TRBV7-7
d_gene: NA
CDR3aa: CASSEPRGGLETQYF
CDR3nt: TGTGCCAGCAGCGAACCCAGGGGAGGGTTAGAGACCCAGTACTTC